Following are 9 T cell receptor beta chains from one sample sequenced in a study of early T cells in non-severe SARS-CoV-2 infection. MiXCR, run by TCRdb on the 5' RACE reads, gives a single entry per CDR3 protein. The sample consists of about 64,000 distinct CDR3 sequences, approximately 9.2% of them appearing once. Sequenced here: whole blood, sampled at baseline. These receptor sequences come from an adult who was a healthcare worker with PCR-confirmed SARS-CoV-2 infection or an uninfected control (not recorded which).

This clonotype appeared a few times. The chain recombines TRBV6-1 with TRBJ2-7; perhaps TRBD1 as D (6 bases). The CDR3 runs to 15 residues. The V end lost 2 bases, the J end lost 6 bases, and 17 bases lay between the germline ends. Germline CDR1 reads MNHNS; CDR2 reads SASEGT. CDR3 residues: CASSEMVRGTGEQYF. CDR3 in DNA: TGTGCCAGCAGTGAAATGGTCAGGGGCACTGGCGAGCAGTACTTC.

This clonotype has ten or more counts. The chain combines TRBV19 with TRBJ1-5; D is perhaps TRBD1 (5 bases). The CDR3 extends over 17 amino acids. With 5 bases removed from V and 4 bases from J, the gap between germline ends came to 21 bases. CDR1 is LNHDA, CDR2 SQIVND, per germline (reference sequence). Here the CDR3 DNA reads TGTGCCAGTAGTCCCCCCCCCGGGACGGTTGTTAATCAGCCCCAGCATTTT. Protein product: CASSPPPGTVVNQPQHF.

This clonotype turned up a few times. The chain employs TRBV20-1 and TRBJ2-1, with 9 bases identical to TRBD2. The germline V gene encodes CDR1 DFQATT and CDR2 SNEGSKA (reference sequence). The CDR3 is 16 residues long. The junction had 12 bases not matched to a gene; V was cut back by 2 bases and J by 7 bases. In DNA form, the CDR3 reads TGCAGTGCTAGATACGTACCGGGACTAGCACCGAATGAGCAGTTCTTC. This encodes CSARYVPGLAPNEQFF.

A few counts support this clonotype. The CDR3 spells CASTSSGNTIYF. DNA of the CDR3: TGTGCCAGCACTTCCTCTGGAAACACCATATATTTT. V and J are TRBV6-1 and TRBJ1-3; no definite D call. V lost 7 bases and J 0 bases, leaving 4 bases between the germline ends. In germline, CDR1 is MNHNS, CDR2 SASEGT. The CDR3 is made up of 12 amino acids.

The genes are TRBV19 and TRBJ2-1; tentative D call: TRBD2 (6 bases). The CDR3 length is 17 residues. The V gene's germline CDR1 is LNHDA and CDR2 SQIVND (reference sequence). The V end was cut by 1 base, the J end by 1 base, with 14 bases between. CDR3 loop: CASSIVRAGGSYNEQFF. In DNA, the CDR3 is TGTGCCAGTAGTATAGTTCGAGCGGGCGGTTCCTACAATGAGCAGTTCTTC.

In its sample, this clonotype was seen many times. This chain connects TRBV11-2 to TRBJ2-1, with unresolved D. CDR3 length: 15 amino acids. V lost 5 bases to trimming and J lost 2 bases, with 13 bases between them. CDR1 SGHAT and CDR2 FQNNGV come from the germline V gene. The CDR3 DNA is TGTGCCAGCAGCCCGAGTACGCCGACCTACAATGAGCAGTTCTTC. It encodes CASSPSTPTYNEQFF.

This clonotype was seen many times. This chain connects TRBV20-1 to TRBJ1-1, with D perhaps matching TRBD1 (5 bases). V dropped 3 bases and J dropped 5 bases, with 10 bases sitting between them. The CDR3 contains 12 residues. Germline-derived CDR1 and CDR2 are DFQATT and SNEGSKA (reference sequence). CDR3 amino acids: CSASWGGTEAFF. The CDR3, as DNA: TGCAGTGCTAGCTGGGGGGGGACTGAAGCTTTCTTT.

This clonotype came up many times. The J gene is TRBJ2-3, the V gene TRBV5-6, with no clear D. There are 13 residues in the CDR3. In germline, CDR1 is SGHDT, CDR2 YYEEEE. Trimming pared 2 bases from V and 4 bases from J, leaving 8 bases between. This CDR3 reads CASSFREADTQYF. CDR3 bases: TGTGCCAGCAGCTTTCGAGAGGCAGATACGCAGTATTTT. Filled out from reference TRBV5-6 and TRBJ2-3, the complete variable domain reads DAGVTQSPTHLIKTRGQQVTLRCSPKSGHDTVSWYQQALGQGPQFIFQYYEEEERQRGNFPDRFSGHQFPNYSSELNVNALLLGDSALYLCASSFREADTQYFGPGTRLTVL.

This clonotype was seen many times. The CDR3 region is CASSSSSGTSGTRAQYF. The DNA for the CDR3 is TGTGCCAGCAGTTCCTCTTCCGGGACTAGCGGGACCCGGGCCCAGTACTTC. V is TRBV28 and J is TRBJ2-5; 13 positions match TRBD2. The germline CDR1 and CDR2 sequences are MDHEN and SYDVKM. This CDR3 comprises 17 residues. The trim removed 4 bases at V and 9 bases at J, leaving 14 bases unmatched.